Listed here are 13 T cell receptor beta chains from one sample, sequenced in a study of Ad26.COV2.S vaccination and SARS-CoV-2 variants. Method: immunoSEQ multiplex PCR; TCRdb's copy keeps in-frame clones and lacks some. Counted here are 250,000 to 300,000 clones, 87% occurring once; the ten biggest clones make up under 4%. Treatment defined: over 15 received Ad26.COV2.S at low or high dose, single or two shots; a few received placebo; per-sample allocation not given. The samples date from day 63 after the first vaccine or placebo injection. The input for sequencing was peripheral blood, taken in a trial of Ad26.COV2.S vaccine versus placebo. The source is a person between 18 and 59 years old who received the Ad26.COV2.S COVID-19 vaccine or a placebo.

The V gene is TRBV6-1, the J gene TRBJ1-5; D call uncertain. The CDR3 length is 14 residues. Germline CDR1 is MNHNS and CDR2 is SASEGT. The V end was cut by 1 base, the J end by 6 bases, with 10 bases between. The CDR3 DNA is TGTGCCAGCAGTGAAGGGAGTCCCGGTCAGCCCCAGCATTTT. Translating gives CASSEGSPGQPQHF.

The genes are TRBV25-1 and TRBJ1-1; D unresolved. From germline, CDR1 is MGHDK and CDR2 SYGVNS. The CDR3 is made up of 15 amino acids. The V end was cut by 1 base, the J end by 0 bases, with 9 bases between. CDR3 bases: TGTGCCAGCAGTGAATGGGAGACGTTGAACACTGAAGCTTTCTTT. Residues: CASSEWETLNTEAFF.

The chain has TRBV13 and TRBJ1-1, with a possible D match to TRBD1 (5 bases). The CDR3 extends over 12 amino acids. CDR1 and CDR2 (germline): PRHDT, FYEKMQ (reference sequence). Trimming left V 5 bases short and J 7 bases short, with 11 bases between. The CDR3 protein is CASSPGRVEAFF. CDR3 in DNA: TGTGCCAGCAGCCCGGGGCGCGTTGAAGCTTTCTTT. Filled out from reference TRBV13 and TRBJ1-1, the complete variable domain reads AAGVIQSPRHLIKEKRETATLKCYPIPRHDTVYWYQQGPGQDPQFLISFYEKMQSDKGSIPDRFSAQQFSDYHSELNMSSLELGDSALYFCASSPGRVEAFFGQGTRLTVV.

Only a few counts were recorded for this clone. The rearrangement joins TRBV24-1 to TRBJ1-1, with 9 bases lining up with TRBD1. The CDR3 covers 16 residues. V shed 4 bases, J shed 5 bases, and the junction held 10 bases outside the gene matches. Looked up from germline, CDR1 is KGHDR and CDR2 is SFDVKD. This chain's CDR3 is CATSEPWDRARTEAFF. The CDR3 nucleotides read TGTGCCACCAGTGAACCCTGGGACAGGGCTCGGACTGAAGCTTTCTTT.

The rearrangement joins TRBV3-1 (or the pseudogene TRBV3-2) to TRBJ2-7, with D maybe TRBD2 (6 bases). This CDR3 is built from 12 residues. V lost 2 bases and J 11 bases, leaving 13 bases between the germline ends. Looked up from germline, CDR1 is LGHDT and CDR2 is YNNKEL (reference sequence). The CDR3 is CASSQPGGVEYF. CDR3 DNA: TGTGCCAGCAGCCAACCCGGCGGGGTGGAGTACTTC.

V and J are TRBV19 and TRBJ2-6; tentatively, D is TRBD1 (5 bases). This CDR3 is 17 amino acids long. The ends were cut back, 5 bases at V and 1 base at J, with 15 bases in the middle. Germline CDR1 LNHDA, CDR2 SQIVND (reference sequence). The CDR3 sequence: CASSGGQGQSGANVLTF. The DNA for the CDR3 is TGTGCCAGTAGTGGTGGCCAGGGTCAATCTGGGGCCAACGTCCTGACTTTC.

The chain carries TRBV14 and TRBJ2-5; 9 nucleotides agree with TRBD2. Trimming took 0 bases from V and 5 from J; bases not matched to a gene: 7. Germline CDR1 reads SGHDN; CDR2 reads FVKESK. This CDR3 region has 16 residues. CDR3 amino acids: CASSQDWLAGLETQYF. CDR3 coding DNA: TGTGCCAGCAGCCAAGATTGGCTAGCGGGGTTGGAGACCCAGTACTTC.

CDR3 residues: CASSKGTSGRGNTGELFF. DNA for the CDR3: TGTGCCAGCAGCAAGGGGACTAGCGGGAGAGGGAACACCGGGGAGCTGTTTTTT. The chain links TRBV9 to TRBJ2-2, with 14 bases aligning to TRBD2. The germline V gene has CDR1 SGDLS and CDR2 YYNGEE. This CDR3 has 18 residues. V trimming: 4 bases; J trimming: 1 base; junction bases outside the gene matches: 6. Combining the CDR3 with reference TRBV9 and TRBJ2-2 gives the whole variable domain DSGVTQTPKHLITATGQRVTLRCSPRSGDLSVYWYQQSLDQGLQFLIQYYNGEERAKGNILERFSAQQFPDLHSELNLSSLELGDSALYFCASSKGTSGRGNTGELFFGEGSRLTVL.

This chain connects TRBV5-1 to TRBJ2-1, with D possibly being TRBD1 (5 bases). CDR3 size: 16 residues. From germline, CDR1 is SGHRS and CDR2 YFSETQ. Trimming pared 4 bases from V and 1 base from J, leaving 15 bases between. CDR3 bases: TGCGCCAGCAGCCATGCAGGGTTCTCATCCTACAATGAGCAGTTCTTC. This translates into CASSHAGFSSYNEQFF.

The chain couples TRBV10-3 to TRBJ2-3; 10 bases align to TRBD1. The CDR3 extends over 17 amino acids. V was pared by 3 bases and J by 5 bases, with 11 bases of the junction left unmatched. The germline CDR1 and CDR2 sequences are ENHRY and SYGVKD. The CDR3 loop is CAISDPGQGGNRDTQYF. The CDR3 DNA reads TGTGCCATCAGTGATCCCGGACAGGGGGGCAACCGAGATACGCAGTATTTT.

This rearrangement joins TRBV29-1 to TRBJ1-3, with D possibly matching TRBD1 (5 bases). Germline V CDR1 and CDR2: SQVTM, ANQGSEA. CDR3 length: 13 amino acids. V was clipped by 4 bases and J by 2 bases, with 9 bases between them. DNA of the CDR3: TGCAGCGTTGTTTGGGGCACTGGAAACACCATATATTTT. Amino acids: CSVVWGTGNTIYF. The full variable domain, in which reference TRBV29-1 and TRBJ1-3 provide the parts outside the CDR3, is SAVISQKPSRDICQRGTSLTIQCQVDSQVTMMFWYRQQPGQSLTLIATANQGSEATYESGFVIDKFPISRPNLTFSTLTVSNMSPEDSSIYLCSVVWGTGNTIYFGEGSWLTVV.

The genes are TRBV3-1 (or the pseudogene TRBV3-2) and TRBJ2-2; 9 bases line up with TRBD1. Germline V gives CDR1 LGHDT, CDR2 YNNKEL (reference sequence). CDR3 length: 15 residues. Germline trimming cut 2 bases from V and 4 bases from J; bases unmatched to any gene: 2. The CDR3 is CASSQRDRATGELFF. CDR3 DNA: TGTGCCAGCAGCCAAAGGGACAGGGCCACCGGGGAGCTGTTTTTT.

This rearrangement joins TRBV7-8 to TRBJ2-2; D might be TRBD2 (5 bases). V was clipped by 5 bases and J by 7 bases, with 17 bases between them. The CDR3 runs to 15 residues. Germline V gene data show CDR1 as SGHVS and CDR2 as FQNEAQ. Here the CDR3 reads CASSPTGSLGGELFF. In DNA, the CDR3 is TGTGCCAGCAGCCCGACTGGGAGCCTCGGCGGGGAGCTGTTTTTT.